These 21 T cell receptor beta chains were sequenced from one sample in a study of metastatic and nonmetastatic thyroid tumors. MiXCR re-clonotyped the PCR reads for TCRdb. The sample includes tens of thousands of clones, about 32% of them seen just once. Thyroid surgery had not been preceded by any treatment in any patient. The sample taken for sequencing was blood. These receptor sequences come from a female donor with papillary thyroid cancer or a benign thyroid nodule (not recorded which). Some clones in this sample may be carry-over from other donors' samples.

Many counts were recorded for this clone. J is TRBJ2-1 and V is TRBV18; D possibly corresponds to TRBD2 (5 bases). The germline CDR1 and CDR2 sequences are KGHSH and LQKENI. The CDR3 length is 15 residues. Trimming removed 2 bases at V and 0 bases at J, with 8 bases between. The CDR3 loop reads CASSPNLASYNEQFF. CDR3 sequence (DNA): TGTGCCAGCTCACCAAACCTAGCCTCCTACAATGAGCAGTTCTTC.

This clone was found many times. A much larger clone is a single base away; this may be a read error. The chain employs TRBV27 and TRBJ2-1; 10 bases fit TRBD2. Germline CDR1 MNHEY, CDR2 SMNVEV (reference sequence). The CDR3 is 14 amino acids. The DNA of the CDR3 is TGTGCCAGCCGGATAGCGGGAGGAGGCAATGAGCAGCTCTTC. It yields the protein CASRIAGGGNEQLF.

This clone came up many times. This sequence joins TRBV20-1 and TRBJ2-7; TRBD1 matches at 11 bases. Germline trimming cut 8 bases from V and 0 bases from J; bases unmatched to any gene: 3. The CDR3 consists of 13 residues. The V gene's germline CDR1 is DFQATT and CDR2 SNEGSKA (reference sequence). Here the CDR3 reads CSSGTGGSYEQYF. The CDR3 nucleotides are TGCAGTAGCGGGACAGGGGGCTCCTACGAGCAGTACTTC.

The sample holds many counts of this clone. This chain uses TRBV20-1 with TRBJ1-1, with D tentatively TRBD1 (5 bases). V gave up 4 bases and J gave up 1 base, with 19 bases separating them. Germline CDR1 DFQATT, CDR2 SNEGSKA (reference sequence). The CDR3 has 16 residues. The CDR3 here is CSAKDAYQGTNTEAFF. CDR3 bases: TGCAGTGCTAAAGACGCTTATCAGGGAACGAACACTGAAGCTTTCTTT.

There are many counts of this clone. The chain employs TRBV30 and TRBJ2-7, with TRBD2 as a possible D gene (5 bases). Germline-derived CDR1 and CDR2 are GTSNPN and SVGIG (reference sequence). The CDR3 has 14 residues. V shed 1 base and J shed 4 bases, with 14 bases lying between them. The CDR3 loop is CAWSAQRSPYEQYF. In DNA form, the CDR3 reads TGTGCCTGGAGTGCTCAGCGGTCCCCATACGAGCAGTACTTC.

Comment on this clone: A read error may produce the germline difference seen at one junction end. In nucleotides, the CDR3 is TGCATCGTTGGTGGTAGTAGGAATAGGTACAATGAGCAGTTCTTC. This encodes CIVGGSRNRYNEQFF. J is TRBJ2-1 and V is TRBV29-1; D unresolved. The CDR3 sequence is 15 residues long. Germline V CDR1 and CDR2: SQVTM, ANQGSEA.

The table lists this clone with a few counts. The V gene is TRBV12-3 or TRBV12-4, the J gene TRBJ1-1; tentative D call: TRBD1 (6 bases). V was pared by 3 bases and J by 4 bases, with 12 bases between. The CDR3 spans 14 residues. Here the CDR3 reads CASSFRTVVTEAFF. In DNA form, the CDR3 reads TGTGCCAGCAGTTTTCGGACAGTGGTCACTGAAGCTTTCTTT.

This clone was seen a single time. This chain uses TRBV2 with TRBJ2-1; TRBD2 might be the D (5 bases). Trimming stripped 7 bases from V and 9 bases from J, with 16 bases between. The CDR3 runs 13 residues. The germline CDR1 and CDR2 sequences are SNHLY and FYNNEI. CDR3 nucleotide sequence: TGTGCCAGCAACTGGGAGAGCGGCTTTGAGCAGTTCTTC. Its translation: CASNWESGFEQFF. Full variable domain (missing parts from reference TRBV2 and TRBJ2-1): EPEVTQTPSHQVTQMGQEVILRCVPISNHLYFYWYRQILGQKVEFLVSFYNNEISEKSEIFDDQFSVERPDGSNFTLKIRSTKLEDSAMYFCASNWESGFEQFFGPGTRLTVL.

This chain links TRBV11-3 with TRBJ1-5; 8 nucleotides align to TRBD1. Germline lookup yields CDR1 SGHNT and CDR2 YENEEA. The CDR3 loop spans 14 amino acids. J was trimmed by 4 bases and V by 6 bases; bases with no gene match: 5. In DNA form, the CDR3 reads TGTGCCAGCAGTCTGGGACAGGCTAATCAGCCCCAGCATTTT. Translation gives CASSLGQANQPQHF.

This clone was counted only a few times. V and J are TRBV2 and TRBJ2-7; D may be TRBD2 (5 bases). CDR3 size: 14 residues. Trimming pared 7 bases from V and 3 bases from J, leaving 16 bases between. CDR1 is SNHLY and CDR2 is FYNNEI in the germline V gene. CDR3 nucleotides: TGTGCCAGCAATCCCCCTTCAGGAGGCTACGAGCAGTACTTC. Its translation: CASNPPSGGYEQYF.

Ten or more counts support this clone. V gene TRBV25-1 combines with J gene TRBJ2-3; 10 nucleotides line up with TRBD1. This CDR3 comprises 18 residues. Germline V lookup: CDR1 MGHDK, CDR2 SYGVNS. Trimming took 3 bases from V and 6 from J; bases not matched to a gene: 15. CDR3 in amino acids: CASSDRHVRDRGFDTQYF. The DNA for the CDR3 is TGTGCCAGCAGTGACCGCCACGTTCGGGACAGGGGCTTTGATACGCAGTATTTT. Using reference TRBV25-1 and TRBJ2-3 for the parts outside the CDR3, the full variable domain is EADIYQTPRYLVIGTGKKITLECSQTMGHDKMYWYQQDPGMELHLIHYSYGVNSTEKGDLSSESTVSRIRTEHFPLTLESARPSHTSQYLCASSDRHVRDRGFDTQYFGPGTRLTVL.

The genes are TRBV7-2 and TRBJ2-5; TRBD1 is a possible D gene (6 bases). Per the germline V gene, CDR1 is SGHTA and CDR2 is FQGNSA. Trimming cost V 2 bases and J 2 bases, with 12 bases left between them. This CDR3 contains 15 residues. The CDR3 nucleotides are TGTGCCAGCAGCTTATCCGGGACAAATCAAGAGACCCAGTACTTC. Its protein product is CASSLSGTNQETQYF.

The V call is TRBV6-1, the J call TRBJ2-7; 8 nucleotides match TRBD1. J lost 0 bases, V lost 6 bases, and 4 bases had no gene match. Germline V lookup: CDR1 MNHNS, CDR2 SASEGT. This CDR3 contains 14 residues. The CDR3 bases are TGTGCCAGCAGATCGACAGGGGCCTCCTACGAGCAGTACTTC. It specifies CASRSTGASYEQYF.

This clone was seen repeatedly, ten times or more. The V gene is TRBV9, the J gene TRBJ1-2; tentative D call: TRBD1 (5 bases). The CDR3 runs 13 residues. Trimming stripped 4 bases from V and 7 bases from J, with 14 bases between. Germline CDR1 reads SGDLS; CDR2 reads YYNGEE. CDR3 DNA: TGTGCCAGCAGCCATGACAGTTACGGTGGCTACACCTTC. It codes for CASSHDSYGGYTF.

J is TRBJ1-1 and V is TRBV3-1; D is unclear. Trimming removed 1 base from V and 1 base from J, with 10 bases in between. The V gene's germline CDR1 is LGHDT and CDR2 YNNKEL (reference sequence). There are 15 residues in the CDR3. Here the CDR3 DNA reads TGTGCCAGCAGCCAAGGTAGATCAGGGAACACTGAAGCTTTCTTT. This encodes CASSQGRSGNTEAFF. The full variable domain, with the rest looked up from reference TRBV3-1 and TRBJ1-1, is DTAVSQTPKYLVTQMGNDKSIKCEQNLGHDTMYWYKQDSKKFLKIMFSYNNKELIINETVPNRFSPKSPDKAHLNLHINSLELGDSAVYFCASSQGRSGNTEAFFGQGTRLTVV.

Many counts were recorded for this clone. The same CDR3 is also encoded by other DNA sequences in this sample. The chain carries TRBV3-1 and TRBJ2-5; no clear D gene. V gave up 4 bases and J gave up 1 base, with 1 base separating them. The CDR3 covers 11 residues. Germline assignment: CDR1 LGHDT and CDR2 YNNKEL (reference sequence). Here the CDR3 reads CASSLQETQYF. The CDR3 bases are TGTGCCAGCAGCCTCCAAGAGACCCAGTACTTC.

This clone was counted many times. V and J are TRBV7-9 and TRBJ1-1; TRBD1 aligns across 7 bases. The CDR3 is made up of 13 amino acids. The germline gives CDR1 SEHNR, CDR2 FQNEAQ (reference sequence). With V trimmed by 4 bases and J by 5 bases, 4 bases remained unmatched. The CDR3 sequence: CASSSQGGTEAFF. CDR3 nucleotide sequence: TGTGCCAGCAGCTCCCAGGGGGGAACTGAAGCTTTCTTT.

This clone has ten or more counts. The chain employs TRBV28 and TRBJ1-2; 8 nucleotides match TRBD1. With 5 bases clipped from V and 4 bases from J, the junction kept 6 bases outside the gene matches. CDR3 length: 14 amino acids. Germline assignment: CDR1 MDHEN and CDR2 SYDVKM. CDR3 coding DNA: TGTGCCAGCAGTCCCGCCGGGACAGGCTATGGCTACACCTTC. Its translation: CASSPAGTGYGYTF.

This clone has at least ten counts. The identical CDR3 is also encoded by other nucleotide sequences in the sample. The V and J genes are TRBV20-1 and TRBJ1-3, with D hard to call. Trimming cost V 0 bases and J 3 bases, with 12 bases left between them. Germline V CDR1 and CDR2: DFQATT, SNEGSKA (reference sequence). The CDR3 sequence is 15 residues long. The CDR3 is CSARDLSPFGNTIYF. The CDR3 nucleotides are TGCAGTGCTAGAGATTTGTCCCCCTTTGGAAACACCATATATTTT.

This clone was recorded at least ten times. V usage is TRBV27 and J usage is TRBJ2-2; 11 positions agree with TRBD2. CDR3 size: 16 residues. V lost 2 bases, J lost 7 bases, and 6 bases stayed unmatched. Germline lookup yields CDR1 MNHEY and CDR2 SMNVEV (reference sequence). The DNA for the CDR3 is TGTGCCAGCAGTTTAACTAGCGGGAGTTATGTCGGGGAGCTGTTTTTT. Translation: CASSLTSGSYVGELFF.

The chain couples TRBV12-3 or TRBV12-4 to TRBJ1-2; no definite D call. The CDR3 has 12 amino acids. V gave up 2 bases and J gave up 3 bases, with 4 bases separating them. This CDR3 reads CASSLFDYGYTF. The DNA of the CDR3 is TGTGCCAGCAGTTTATTCGACTATGGCTACACCTTC.